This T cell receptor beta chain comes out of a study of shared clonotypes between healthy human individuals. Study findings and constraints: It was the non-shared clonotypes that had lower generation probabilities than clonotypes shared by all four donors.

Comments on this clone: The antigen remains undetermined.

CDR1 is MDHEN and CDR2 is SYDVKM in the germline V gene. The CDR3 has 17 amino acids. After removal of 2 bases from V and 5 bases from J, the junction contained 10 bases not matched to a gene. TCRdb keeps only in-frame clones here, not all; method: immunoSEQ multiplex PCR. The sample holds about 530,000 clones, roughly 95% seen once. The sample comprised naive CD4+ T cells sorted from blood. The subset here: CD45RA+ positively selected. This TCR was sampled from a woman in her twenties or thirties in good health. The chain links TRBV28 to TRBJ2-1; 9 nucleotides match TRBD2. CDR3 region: CASSLGGSGRSHNEQFF. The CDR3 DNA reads TGTGCCAGCAGTTTAGGGGGTAGCGGGAGAAGCCACAATGAGCAGTTCTTC.